This T cell receptor (beta chain) derives from a study of a mutant IDH1 vaccine in newly diagnosed glioma. For the study at large: The therapy given earlier, which was standard therapy, consisted of radiotherapy, temozolomide, or both, and most of the patients received both. Study-wide results and caveats: Changes to the top peripheral T cell clonotypes appeared unrelated to pseudoprogression.

The time point denotes: week 11, during vaccination. Every single dose of the vaccine, 300 ug of mutant IDH1 20-mer peptide, came with topical imiquimod. Comments on this clone: Its antigen is undetermined.

Clones were sequenced by immunoSEQ multiplex PCR, and TCRdb holds only the in-frame ones, with some missing. The repertoire holds about 64,000 clones, approximately 84% seen once, with about 9% in the top ten. V lost 4 bases and J 0 bases, leaving 4 bases between the germline ends. Germline V gene sequence: CDR1 SNHLY, CDR2 FYNNEI. The CDR3 is made up of 13 amino acids. The source of this sequence is a woman aged 50 to 65 with glioma. The sample consisted of PBMCs, taken from a glioma patient whose treatment included an IDH1 peptide vaccine. The chain employs TRBV2 and TRBJ1-3; D is uncertain. The CDR3 DNA reads TGTGCCAGCAGTGTGAGCTCTGGAAACACCATATATTTT. Amino acids: CASSVSSGNTIYF.